This T cell receptor beta chain was sequenced in a study of cytomegalovirus exposure and HLA in healthy donors. Remarks on this clone: Its specificity is unknown.

The PCR was carried out with 60 Vbeta primers and 13 Jbeta primers. Sequenced by immunoSEQ multiplex PCR; TCRdb stores in-frame clones only, minus some. The table lists 200,000 or so clones, 70% to 80% of them singletons. General study points: Listed as cytomegalovirus-associated were over 150 TCR beta chains. Later analysis revealed greater clonal expansion in HLA-associated TCR beta chains than in equally common others.

This CDR3 is built from 13 residues. The V gene end was trimmed by 3 bases and the J gene end by 15 bases; junction bases not matched to a gene: 8. The V gene's germline CDR1 is SGHRS and CDR2 YFSETQ. This sequence originates from a male donor in good health and CMV-seronegative. J is TRBJ2-1 and V is TRBV5-1, with 11 nucleotides matching TRBD2. Input material: PBMCs. CDR3 coding DNA: TGCGCCAGCAGCTCGCAACTAGCGGGAGAGGGGTTCTTC. Protein: CASSSQLAGEGFF.